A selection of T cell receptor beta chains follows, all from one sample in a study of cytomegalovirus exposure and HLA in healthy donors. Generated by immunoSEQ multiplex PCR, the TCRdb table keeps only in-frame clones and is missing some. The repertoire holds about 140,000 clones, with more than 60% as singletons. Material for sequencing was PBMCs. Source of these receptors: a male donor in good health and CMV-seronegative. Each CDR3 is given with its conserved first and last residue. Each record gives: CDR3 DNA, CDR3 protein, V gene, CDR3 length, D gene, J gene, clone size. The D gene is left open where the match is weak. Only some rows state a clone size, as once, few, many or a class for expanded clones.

TGTGCCAGCAGCTTTCCAGGGGTATCCTACGAGCAGTACTTC,CASSFPGVSYEQYF,TRBV7-9,14,-,TRBJ2-7,-
TGTGCCAGCAGCTTACATCCGGGGATCCCAGATACGCAGTATTTT,CASSLHPGIPDTQYF,TRBV11-2,15,-,TRBJ2-3,-
TGCGCCAGCAGTGAGTCTCCAGATAACTACGAGCAGTACTTC,CASSESPDNYEQYF,TRBV10-1,14,-,TRBJ2-7,few
TGTGCCAGCAGTCTACAGGGGGCTAACACAGATACGCAGTATTTT,CASSLQGANTDTQYF,TRBV2,15,TRBD1,TRBJ2-3,-
TGTGCCAGCAGTCCCCAGGGGGGCAATCAGCCCCAGCATTTT,CASSPQGGNQPQHF,TRBV7-6,14,TRBD1,TRBJ1-5,-
TGCGCCAGCATTTCAGGGGGCTCGAACACTGAAGCTTTCTTT,CASISGGSNTEAFF,TRBV10-2,14,TRBD1,TRBJ1-1,-
TGTGCCAGCAGCTTTTCATCAGGGGGCATGGATTCCTCTGGCTACACCTTC,CASSFSSGGMDSSGYTF,TRBV7-9,17,TRBD1,TRBJ1-2,-
TGTGCCAGCAGTCGTGAGGGCGGGACAGGAAATTCACCCCTCCACTTT,CASSREGGTGNSPLHF,TRBV6-7,16,TRBD1,TRBJ1-6,-
TGTGCCAGCAGCTTAGCGGGACAGGCCAATGAGCAGTTCTTC,CASSLAGQANEQFF,TRBV7-6,14,TRBD1,TRBJ2-1,few
TGCGCCAGCAGCCTCCAACAGGGGGTATGGGAAAAACTGTTTTTT,CASSLQQGVWEKLFF,TRBV4-1,15,TRBD1,TRBJ1-4,-
TGTGCCAGCAGCTTGGATGCGACATTAGACAATGAGCAGTTCTTC,CASSLDATLDNEQFF,TRBV5-4,15,-,TRBJ2-1,-
TGTGCCAGCAGCTTATTGGCAGGGGAATCACCCCTCCACTTT,CASSLLAGESPLHF,TRBV7-9,14,-,TRBJ1-6,-
TGTGCCAGCAGCTTAGGGGGCCAGGGGGGTCGGGAAAAACTGTTTTTT,CASSLGGQGGREKLFF,TRBV13,16,TRBD1,TRBJ1-4,-
TGTGCCAGCAGCCTGGGACAGGAAAGGTACGAGCAGTACTTC,CASSLGQERYEQYF,TRBV6-5,14,TRBD1,TRBJ2-7,-
TGTGCCAGCAGCTTGACAGGGATTAACTCACCCCTCCACTTT,CASSLTGINSPLHF,TRBV7-3,14,TRBD1,TRBJ1-6,once
TGTGCCAGCAGTTCCCAGATCCCCAATCAGCCCCAGCATTTT,CASSSQIPNQPQHF,TRBV6-5,14,-,TRBJ1-5,-
TGTGCCAGCAGCAGGGGACAGACCTTCTCTGGAAACACCATATATTTT,CASSRGQTFSGNTIYF,TRBV7-9,16,TRBD1,TRBJ1-3,-
TGCAGTGCCGGGGGGCATGAAAAACTGTTTTTT,CSAGGHEKLFF,TRBV20-1,11,-,TRBJ1-4,-
TGCGCCAGCAGCAGGGACAGCCTAAACACTGAAGCTTTCTTT,CASSRDSLNTEAFF,TRBV10-1,14,TRBD1,TRBJ1-1,-
TGCGCCAGCAGCTTTCCCCTACTGCGCGCGAGCTCCTACAATGAGCAGTTCTTC,CASSFPLLRASSYNEQFF,TRBV5-1,18,-,TRBJ2-1,-
TGTGCCAGCAGCTTAGGTGAGGCGCAGTACTTC,CASSLGEAQYF,TRBV7-8,11,-,TRBJ2-7,few
TGTGCCAGCAGCCTGGACAGGTCTGGAAACACCATATATTTT,CASSLDRSGNTIYF,TRBV6-5,14,TRBD1,TRBJ1-3,-
TGTGCCAGCAGCCCAGGCGCTTACAGGGGGCATGGCTACACCTTC,CASSPGAYRGHGYTF,TRBV11-2,15,TRBD1,TRBJ1-2,few
TGTGCCTGGAGTGTCCTCGGACTTAGCTCCTACAATGAGCAGTTCTTC,CAWSVLGLSSYNEQFF,TRBV30,16,-,TRBJ2-1,-
TGTGCCAGCAGCCCCCACCGACAGGGGGACACTGAAGCTTTCTTT,CASSPHRQGDTEAFF,TRBV9,15,TRBD1,TRBJ1-1,-
TGTGCCAGCAGCGGACAGGGGCGCAACTATGGCTACACCTTC,CASSGQGRNYGYTF,TRBV28,14,TRBD1,TRBJ1-2,once
TGTGCCAGCAGTGAGTCCGGGATAGATACGCAGTATTTT,CASSESGIDTQYF,TRBV6-4,13,-,TRBJ2-3,-
TGTGCCAGTAGTATTGACAGAGATCAGCCCCAGCATTTT,CASSIDRDQPQHF,TRBV19,13,-,TRBJ1-5,-
TGTGCCAGCAGGGGAGGGAGAAACTATGGCTACACCTTC,CASRGGRNYGYTF,TRBV6-5,13,-,TRBJ1-2,-
TGTGCCAGTCTCGATGGGGGACTGGAAGCTTTCTTT,CASLDGGLEAFF,TRBV19,12,-,TRBJ1-1,-
TGTGCCAGCGCCCATTCAGGGCAGTACACTGAAGCTTTCTTT,CASAHSGQYTEAFF,TRBV11-2,14,-,TRBJ1-1,-
TGCGCCAGCGGCTGGGAGGGACAGGTTCAAGAAAAACTGTTTTTT,CASGWEGQVQEKLFF,TRBV5-1,15,TRBD1,TRBJ1-4,-
TGTGCCAGCAGCCAAGCAGGGGGCGTCACTGAAGCTTTCTTT,CASSQAGGVTEAFF,TRBV4-2,14,TRBD1,TRBJ1-1,-
TGCGCCAGCAGCCCCCAGGGGGCGGTCTATAATTCACCCCTCCACTTT,CASSPQGAVYNSPLHF,TRBV4-1,16,TRBD1,TRBJ1-6,-
TGCGCCAGCAGCTTTTCCACGGGGAGGGGAACGTATGGCTACACCTTC,CASSFSTGRGTYGYTF,TRBV5-1,16,-,TRBJ1-2,few
TGTGCCAGCAGCTTAGTTTCACAGGGCTACGAGCAGTACTTC,CASSLVSQGYEQYF,TRBV7-9,14,-,TRBJ2-7,-
TGCGCCAGCAGCTTGGAGATCAACCCGACAGGGGGTGGCTACACCTTC,CASSLEINPTGGGYTF,TRBV5-1,16,TRBD1,TRBJ1-2,-
TGTGCCAGCAGCTCCTCACCGGGGAGTACTGAAGCTTTCTTT,CASSSSPGSTEAFF,TRBV7-8,14,-,TRBJ1-1,few
TGTGCCAGCAGCCTCGGACAGGGGTACAGCACAGATACGCAGTATTTT,CASSLGQGYSTDTQYF,TRBV5-6,16,TRBD1,TRBJ2-3,-
TGCGCCAGCAGCCAAGGCGCAGGGCCTCCTCCTAACTATGGCTACACCTTC,CASSQGAGPPPNYGYTF,TRBV4-1,17,-,TRBJ1-2,-
TGCAGCGTTGTCGAGACATTGAACACTGAAGCTTTCTTT,CSVVETLNTEAFF,TRBV29-1,13,-,TRBJ1-1,few
TGCGCCAGCAGCTTGGAAGGGACAGACTCCTATAATTCACCCCTCCACTTT,CASSLEGTDSYNSPLHF,TRBV5-1,17,TRBD1,TRBJ1-6,-
TGTGCCAGCAGCTTGTGGGCAGGTGTTAGCACAGATACGCAGTATTTT,CASSLWAGVSTDTQYF,TRBV5-6,16,-,TRBJ2-3,-
TGTGCCCTCAGTGAGTTCTCGACAGGTATGAACACTGAAGCTTTCTTT,CALSEFSTGMNTEAFF,TRBV10-3,16,-,TRBJ1-1,-